This paragraph reports one T cell receptor beta chain. The antigen is undetermined. The sort gate was single viable CD3+CD4+CD8-CD45RO+ cells for memory CD4+ T cells. Serum IgG to CMV pp150, pp28, p38 and p52 defined serostatus. The sample belongs to a study of memory CD4+ T cells and cytomegalovirus serostatus. General study points: The CMV-associated TCR signature appears largely within the CD4+ memory repertoire.

The V segment lost 1 base and the J segment 0 bases; nucleotides outside the gene matches: 4. There are 16 residues in the CDR3. CDR1 SGHDT and CDR2 YYEEEE come from the germline V gene. Per the original data handling: After removing out-of-frame reads, 2,204,828 distinct TCRbeta sequences remained. Measured with immunoSEQ multiplex PCR; TCRdb has only the in-frame clones, and not every one. That table supplies the V and J calls and clone size; D and trimming were determined from the DNA. The sample lists approximately 53,000 clones, 82% occurring once. The chain links TRBV5-6 to TRBJ1-3; 7 bases map to TRBD1. Sequenced sample: memory CD4+ T cells from blood. The receptor was derived from an adult in good health and CMV-seronegative. DNA of the CDR3: TGTGCCAGCAGCTTGAAACAGGGGCCCTCTGGAAACACCATATATTTT. Its protein product is CASSLKQGPSGNTIYF. The variable domain in full, with the rest retrieved from reference TRBV5-6 and TRBJ1-3, is DAGVTQSPTHLIKTRGQQVTLRCSPKSGHDTVSWYQQALGQGPQFIFQYYEEEERQRGNFPDRFSGHQFPNYSSELNVNALLLGDSALYLCASSLKQGPSGNTIYFGEGSWLTVV.